Shown below are 21 T cell receptor beta chains from a single sample sequenced in a study of technical replicates of blood from a handful of donors. Only in-frame clones appear in the TCRdb table, and some are missing; sequencing was by immunoSEQ multiplex PCR. The sample lists about 56,000 clones; about 92% were seen once. Sample: PBMCs. The receptors were sampled from a human donor in good health. Some clones in this sample may be carry-over from other donors' samples.

This sequence joins TRBV18 and TRBJ1-1; maybe TRBD1 (6 bases). The germline gives CDR1 KGHSH, CDR2 LQKENI. V was pared by 5 bases and J by 3 bases, with 16 bases between. The CDR3 is 15 amino acids. CDR3 in amino acids: CASSTGIGEYTEAFF. As DNA, the CDR3 is TGTGCCAGCTCAACAGGGATCGGTGAGTACACTGAAGCTTTCTTT. The entire variable domain, with the rest obtained from reference TRBV18 and TRBJ1-1, is as follows: NAGVMQNPRHLVRRRGQEARLRCSPMKGHSHVYWYRQLPEEGLKFMVYLQKENIIDESGMPKERFSAEFPKEGPSILRIQQVVRGDSAAYFCASSTGIGEYTEAFFGQGTRLTVV.

This chain uses TRBV7-6 with TRBJ2-1; 9 bases fit TRBD2. The V and J ends lost 0 bases and 6 bases, in that order; junction bases with no gene match: 9. The CDR3 consists of 17 residues. Germline CDR1 is SGHVS and CDR2 is FNYEAQ. The CDR3 reads CASSLANWAGGGNEQFF. The CDR3 nucleotides are TGTGCCAGCAGCTTAGCGAACTGGGCGGGAGGGGGCAATGAGCAGTTCTTC.

This sequence joins TRBV5-1 and TRBJ1-1; tentatively, D is TRBD1 (5 bases). V lost 0 bases and J 1 base, leaving 10 bases between the germline ends. The CDR3 spans 15 residues. Germline lookup yields CDR1 SGHRS and CDR2 YFSETQ. CDR3: CASSLVAGGNTEAFF. CDR3 coding DNA: TGCGCCAGCAGCTTGGTCGCGGGGGGGAACACTGAAGCTTTCTTT.

The rearrangement uses TRBV6-5 and TRBJ2-7; D is perhaps TRBD1 (5 bases). Trimming took 5 bases from V and 8 from J, leaving 16 bases between them. The CDR3 extends over 13 amino acids. Germline CDR1 and CDR2: MNHEY and SVGAGI. The CDR3 here is CASSSNPTAQQYF. The CDR3 DNA is TGTGCCAGCAGTAGCAACCCGACAGCTCAGCAGTACTTC.

The CDR3 here is CASRKEFSSTDTQYF. The CDR3 DNA follows: TGCGCCAGCAGAAAGGAGTTCTCTAGCACAGATACGCAGTATTTT. V gene TRBV4-1 combines with J gene TRBJ2-3, with D unresolved. Per the germline V gene, CDR1 is MGHRA and CDR2 is YSYEKL. The ends were cut back, 6 bases at V and 0 bases at J, with 13 bases in the middle. The CDR3 spans 15 residues.

The V gene is TRBV9, the J gene TRBJ2-1; a weak D match, TRBD1 (5 bases). The CDR3 has 15 residues. Germline-derived CDR1 and CDR2 are SGDLS and YYNGEE. Trimming took 1 base from V and 9 from J, leaving 17 bases between them. CDR3 DNA sequence: TGTGCCAGCAGCGTATATCTAGGCCCCCAGGGTGAGCAGTTCTTC. This translates into CASSVYLGPQGEQFF.

The chain combines TRBV7-2 with TRBJ2-5; possibly TRBD1 for D (6 bases). This CDR3 has 15 amino acids. The V gene's germline CDR1 is SGHTA and CDR2 FQGNSA. V was clipped by 5 bases and J by 4 bases, with 17 bases between them. The CDR3 coding sequence is TGTGCCAGCAGCGAATGGGTCAGGGGAAGAGAGACCCAGTACTTC. Its protein product is CASSEWVRGRETQYF.

This clone was recorded once. The chain has TRBV29-1 and TRBJ1-2; weak D call: TRBD1 (5 bases). This CDR3 has 13 residues. Germline assignment: CDR1 SQVTM and CDR2 ANQGSEA. Trimming took 3 bases from V and 0 from J, leaving 8 bases between them. The CDR3 loop is CSVDRATNYGYTF. In DNA form, the CDR3 reads TGCAGCGTTGACAGGGCCACTAACTATGGCTACACCTTC.

There are a few counts of this clone. The V and J genes are TRBV2 and TRBJ2-7, with 9 nucleotides matching TRBD2. The CDR3 extends over 14 amino acids. The V segment lost 10 bases and the J segment 2 bases; nucleotides outside the gene matches: 9. CDR1 and CDR2 from the germline V gene are SNHLY and FYNNEI. CDR3: CANRWTSETYEQYF. In DNA form, the CDR3 reads TGTGCCAACAGGTGGACTAGCGAGACCTACGAGCAGTACTTC. Looking up the rest from reference TRBV2 and TRBJ2-7 gives the full variable domain: EPEVTQTPSHQVTQMGQEVILRCVPISNHLYFYWYRQILGQKVEFLVSFYNNEISEKSEIFDDQFSVERPDGSNFTLKIRSTKLEDSAMYFCANRWTSETYEQYFGPGTRLTVT.

CDR3 nucleotides: TGTGCCAGCAGCTGGACTGGCTACGAGCAGTACTTC. Its protein product is CASSWTGYEQYF. This sequence joins TRBV7-9 and TRBJ2-7; possible D gene TRBD2, 5 bases. Deletions cut 4 bases from V and 3 bases from J, with 7 bases between. This CDR3 comprises 12 residues. From germline, CDR1 is SEHNR and CDR2 FQNEAQ (reference sequence).

The chain recombines TRBV7-2 with TRBJ2-3; 7 nucleotides line up with TRBD2. The CDR3 is 15 amino acids. Trimming took 1 base from V and 6 from J; bases not matched to a gene: 7. Germline V gene data show CDR1 as SGHTA and CDR2 as FQGNSA. The CDR3 region is CASSLGTSVSDTQYF. As DNA, the CDR3 is TGTGCCAGCAGCTTAGGGACTAGTGTTTCTGATACGCAGTATTTT.

This CDR3 is CASGRGNEQFF. CDR3 nucleotides: TGTGCCAGCGGGCGGGGGAATGAGCAGTTCTTC. The chain combines TRBV6-4 with TRBJ2-1; 7 bases fit TRBD2. The V gene's germline CDR1 is MRHNA and CDR2 SNTAGT. The CDR3 extends over 11 amino acids. Losses at the gene ends were 8 bases for V and 7 bases for J; bases not matched to a gene: 2.

This sequence joins TRBV2 and TRBJ2-5, with D uncertain. The CDR3 runs 9 residues. Looked up from germline, CDR1 is SNHLY and CDR2 is FYNNEI. V was pared by 8 bases and J by 5 bases, with 3 bases between. CDR3 loop: CASGETQYF. The CDR3 nucleotides are TGTGCCAGCGGCGAGACCCAGTACTTC.

The J gene is TRBJ1-5, the V gene TRBV30; 7 nucleotides agree with TRBD1. Germline-derived CDR1 and CDR2 are GTSNPN and SVGIG (reference sequence). V dropped 5 bases and J dropped 8; count of bases not matched to a gene: 12. The length of the CDR3 is 14 residues. The CDR3 loop reads CAWLGQGGWEPQHF. CDR3 bases: TGTGCCTGGCTCGGGCAGGGGGGCTGGGAGCCCCAGCATTTT.

The rearrangement uses TRBV14 and TRBJ1-5; D is perhaps TRBD1 (6 bases). The CDR3 is 13 amino acids. The V and J ends lost 4 bases and 5 bases respectively, with 9 bases between them. The germline V gene encodes CDR1 SGHDN and CDR2 FVKESK. The CDR3 spells CASSLGQYQPQHF. The DNA of the CDR3 is TGTGCCAGCAGCCTAGGACAGTATCAGCCCCAGCATTTT.

This rearrangement joins TRBV4-1 to TRBJ2-6; D gene unclear. Trimming left V 0 bases short and J 1 base short, with 10 bases between. Germline V gene sequence: CDR1 MGHRA, CDR2 YSYEKL. The CDR3 is made up of 17 amino acids. CDR3 nucleotide sequence: TGCGCCAGCAGCCAAGAACGCCGGGTTTCTGGGGCCAACGTCCTGACTTTC. It translates to CASSQERRVSGANVLTF.

This clone appeared a single time. The rearrangement uses TRBV7-2 and TRBJ2-3; 14 positions match TRBD2. V lost 5 bases to trimming and J lost 9 bases; unmatched junction nucleotides: 4. Germline lookup yields CDR1 SGHTA and CDR2 FQGNSA. The CDR3 sequence is 14 residues long. This CDR3 reads CASSGGLAGGTQYF. In DNA, the CDR3 is TGTGCCAGCAGCGGAGGACTAGCGGGAGGCACGCAGTATTTT.

V gene TRBV4-2 combines with J gene TRBJ2-2, with 8 bases that match TRBD2. Trimming removed 5 bases from V and 5 bases from J; junction bases left unmatched: 10. The CDR3 length is 16 residues. CDR1 is LGHNA, CDR2 YNFKEQ, per germline. The chain's CDR3 is CASSTLVGRGTGELFF. For the CDR3, the DNA is TGTGCCAGCAGCACCCTTGTCGGGAGGGGTACCGGGGAGCTGTTTTTT.

The chain has TRBV5-1 and TRBJ2-1, with 12 positions matching TRBD2. Germline CDR1 SGHRS, CDR2 YFSETQ. CDR3 length: 17 residues. Trimming at V came to 4 bases and at J to 7 bases, leaving 12 bases not matched to a gene. CDR3 DNA: TGCGCCAGCAGCCCCGTGGCTAGCGGGGGGGCCCGAAATGAGCAGTTCTTC. The encoded protein is CASSPVASGGARNEQFF.

The rearrangement joins TRBV9 to TRBJ2-1, with 8 bases identical to TRBD2. Losses at the gene ends were 3 bases for V and 4 bases for J; bases not matched to a gene: 15. Germline CDR1 reads SGDLS; CDR2 reads YYNGEE. The CDR3 sequence is 18 residues long. The CDR3 is CASSAKGSGTSQYNEQFF. CDR3 DNA sequence: TGTGCCAGCAGCGCGAAAGGTTCTGGGACTAGTCAATACAATGAGCAGTTCTTC. The whole variable domain, filled in from reference TRBV9 and TRBJ2-1, reads DSGVTQTPKHLITATGQRVTLRCSPRSGDLSVYWYQQSLDQGLQFLIQYYNGEERAKGNILERFSAQQFPDLHSELNLSSLELGDSALYFCASSAKGSGTSQYNEQFFGPGTRLTVL.

This clone has just one count. This sequence joins TRBV2 and TRBJ2-3, with D possibly TRBD1 on 5 matching bases. CDR3 length: 15 amino acids. V lost 4 bases and J 0 bases, leaving 11 bases between the germline ends. Per the germline V gene, CDR1 is SNHLY and CDR2 is FYNNEI. The CDR3 DNA reads TGTGCCAGCAGTGCTACAGGCGCTAGCACAGATACGCAGTATTTT. It is translated as CASSATGASTDTQYF.